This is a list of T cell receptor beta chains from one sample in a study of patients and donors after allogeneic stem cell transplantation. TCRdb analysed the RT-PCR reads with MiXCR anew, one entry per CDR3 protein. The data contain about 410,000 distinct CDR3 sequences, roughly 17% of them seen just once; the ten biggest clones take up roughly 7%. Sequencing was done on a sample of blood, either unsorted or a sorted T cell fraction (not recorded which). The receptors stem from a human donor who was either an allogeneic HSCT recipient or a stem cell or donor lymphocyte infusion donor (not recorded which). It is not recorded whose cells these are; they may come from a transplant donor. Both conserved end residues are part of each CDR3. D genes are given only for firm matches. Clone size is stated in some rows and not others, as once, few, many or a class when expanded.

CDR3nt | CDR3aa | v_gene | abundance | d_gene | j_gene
TGTGCCAGCAGCCCGGACCTGAATACGCAGTATTTT | CASSPDLNTQYF | TRBV7-3 | few | - | TRBJ2-3
TGCAGCGTCCGACAGGGAAGCACAGATACGCAGTATTTT | CSVRQGSTDTQYF | TRBV29-1 | many | TRBD1 | TRBJ2-3
TGTGCCAGCAGCTTTGACAGGGGGACCTACAATGAGCAGTTCTTC | CASSFDRGTYNEQFF | TRBV7-3 | - | TRBD1 | TRBJ2-1
TGTGCCACCAGTGAGGGCGGACCTTACGAGCAGTACTTC | CATSEGGPYEQYF | TRBV24-1 | - | - | TRBJ2-7
TGTGCCAGCAGCCCGAACGGGGTTTACGAGCAGTACTTC | CASSPNGVYEQYF | TRBV4-2 | many | - | TRBJ2-7
TGTGCCAGCAGTTACTCGACAGTATCGCTTCGGGAGCAGTACTTC | CASSYSTVSLREQYF | TRBV6-5 | - | - | TRBJ2-7
TGTGCCAGCAGCTCGAGGGCGGATCAGCCCCAGCATTTT | CASSSRADQPQHF | TRBV7-9 | few | - | TRBJ1-5
TGCAGCGCTCGACTCAGGGACACTAGCACAGATACGCAGTATTTT | CSARLRDTSTDTQYF | TRBV29-1 | few | - | TRBJ2-3
TGTGCCAGCAGCCCCCTAGGGGGTTCTAATGAAAAACTGTTTTTT | CASSPLGGSNEKLFF | TRBV7-9 | - | - | TRBJ1-4
TGTGCCAGCAGCAAAGGACAGGGGGCCGACACTGAAGCTTTCTTT | CASSKGQGADTEAFF | TRBV7-3 | few | TRBD1 | TRBJ1-1
TGTGCCAGCAGTTTAGCGGTCTTAGGGAGAACTCGCCAGCCCCAGCATTTT | CASSLAVLGRTRQPQHF | TRBV12-3/TRBV12-4 | many | - | TRBJ1-5
TGTGCCAGCAGTTACTCCCCGTGGACAGGGAGGTCCGGGGAGCTGTTTTTT | CASSYSPWTGRSGELFF | TRBV6-2/TRBV6-3 | - | TRBD1 | TRBJ2-2
TGCAGTGCTAGAGATTTCGGGGCTTTAAACACTGAAGCTTTCTTT | CSARDFGALNTEAFF | TRBV20-1 | - | - | TRBJ1-1
TGTGCCTGGACGAGGGGGGGAAGAAGCTATGGCTACACCTTC | CAWTRGGRSYGYTF | TRBV30 | - | - | TRBJ1-2
TGTGCCAGCATTCCCGGTCGGGGGCTAGCCAAAAACATTCAGTACTTC | CASIPGRGLAKNIQYF | TRBV2 | few | - | TRBJ2-4
TGTGCCAGCTCACCACAACGGCAGCAAGAGACCCAGTACTTC | CASSPQRQQETQYF | TRBV18 | few | - | TRBJ2-5
TGTGCCAGCAGATATGGGACAGCACCCACAGATACGCAGTATTTT | CASRYGTAPTDTQYF | TRBV6-2/TRBV6-3 | few | TRBD1 | TRBJ2-3
TGCGCCAGCAGGCCCCAGGGGGCCTATGGCTACACCTTC | CASRPQGAYGYTF | TRBV5-1 | many | TRBD1 | TRBJ1-2
TGTGCCAGCAGCTTAGCAGGTTTATCGGCGTTGGAGACCCAGTACTTC | CASSLAGLSALETQYF | TRBV11-2 | - | - | TRBJ2-5
TGCGCCAGCAGCCAAGATGGGGATAGCGGGGAGACGCTCACAGATACGCAGTATTTT | CASSQDGDSGETLTDTQYF | TRBV4-1 | - | TRBD2 | TRBJ2-3
TGTGCCAGTAGAGCCGACAGGGTGGTCAATCAGCCCCAGCATTTT | CASRADRVVNQPQHF | TRBV19 | - | TRBD1 | TRBJ1-5
TGCGCCAGCAGCTTGGCGAGACGTCGGAACACCGGGGAGCTGTTTTTT | CASSLARRRNTGELFF | TRBV5-1 | few | - | TRBJ2-2
TGTGCCAGCAGTCTATACGTACCCCAGGCCCTGAAAACTGAAGCTTTCTTT | CASSLYVPQALKTEAFF | TRBV16 | once | - | TRBJ1-1
TGTGCCAGCAGCAGGGACAGGGGGACAGATACGCAGTATTTT | CASSRDRGTDTQYF | TRBV4-2 | many | TRBD1 | TRBJ2-3